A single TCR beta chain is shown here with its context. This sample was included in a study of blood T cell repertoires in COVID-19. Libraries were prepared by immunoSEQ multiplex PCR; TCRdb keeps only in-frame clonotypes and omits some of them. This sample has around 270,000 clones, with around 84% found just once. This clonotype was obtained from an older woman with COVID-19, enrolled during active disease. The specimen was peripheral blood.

CDR3 region: CASRSTGELFF. CDR3 bases: TGTGCCAGCAGGAGCACCGGGGAGCTGTTTTTT. The V call is TRBV28, the J call TRBJ2-2, with D uncertain. The CDR3 covers 11 residues. V was clipped by 6 bases and J by 4 bases, with 3 bases between them. Germline CDR1 MDHEN, CDR2 SYDVKM.